These T cell receptor beta chains were read from a single sample in a study of blood T cell repertoires in COVID-19. Assay: immunoSEQ multiplex PCR; the TCRdb copy retains only in-frame clones and omits some. The sample has 300,000 to 450,000 clones, over 75% seen once. Sequenced material: peripheral blood. These receptors all come from a woman aged 55-69 years with COVID-19, enrolled during active disease. The CDR3 runs from the conserved cysteine through the conserved F or W. The D gene is left open where the match is weak. Size values are once, few and many counts, or a class for expanded clones, and some rows have none.

>.|TRBV6-5|TRBD1|TRBJ1-1
CASSPPGQPNTEAFF
TGTGCCAGCAGTCCTCCGGGACAGCCGAACACTGAAGCTTTCTTT
>once|TRBV19|TRBD2|TRBJ2-3
CASSTLGLAGGYTDTQYF
TGTGCCAGTAGTACCCTCGGACTAGCGGGGGGGTACACAGATACGCAGTATTTT
>.|TRBV6-2/TRBV6-3|TRBD2|TRBJ2-2
CASSRSGGQGGELFF
TGTGCCAGCAGCCGTAGCGGGGGACAAGGCGGGGAGCTGTTTTTT
>.|TRBV24-1|.|TRBJ2-3
CATSAGPGRTDTQYF
TGTGCCACCAGTGCTGGCCCGGGGAGAACAGATACGCAGTATTTT
>.|TRBV28|.|TRBJ1-5
CASSLQGYGNQPQHF
TGTGCCAGCAGTTTGCAGGGGTATGGCAATCAGCCCCAGCATTTT
>.|TRBV30|TRBD2|TRBJ2-5
CAWSVGTRETQYF
TGTGCCTGGAGTGTCGGGACTAGGGAGACCCAGTACTTC
>.|TRBV3-1/TRBV3-2|TRBD2|TRBJ2-2
CASSQDRASGGINTGELFF
TGTGCCAGCAGCCAAGATCGAGCTAGCGGGGGGATAAACACCGGGGAGCTGTTTTTT
>.|TRBV11-2|.|TRBJ2-7
CASSPSSYEQYF
TGTGCCAGCAGCCCGTCTTCCTACGAGCAGTACTTC
>.|TRBV28|.|TRBJ1-1
CASSLGGRAITEAFF
TGTGCCAGCAGTTTAGGGGGCCGGGCAATCACTGAAGCTTTCTTT
>.|TRBV7-9|.|TRBJ2-3
CASSLMSDTQYF
TGTGCCAGCAGCTTAATGAGCGATACGCAGTATTTT
>.|TRBV5-1|.|TRBJ2-7
CASSLTGSYEQYF
TGCGCCAGCAGCTTGACGGGCTCCTACGAGCAGTACTTC
>.|TRBV6-2/TRBV6-3|.|TRBJ1-6
CASSWTVYNSPLHF
TGTGCCAGCAGTTGGACAGTCTATAATTCACCCCTCCACTTT
>.|TRBV2|.|TRBJ1-1
CASSHRVSEAFF
TGTGCCAGCAGTCACCGGGTCTCTGAAGCTTTCTTT
>.|TRBV7-2|TRBD1|TRBJ1-2
CASSLGQGNYGYTF
TGTGCCAGCAGCTTGGGACAGGGGAACTATGGCTACACCTTC
>once|TRBV20-1|.|TRBJ1-1
CSAGGSQEAFF
TGCAGTGCTGGGGGGTCCCAGGAAGCTTTCTTT
>.|TRBV7-8|.|TRBJ2-3
CASSSTDSTDTQYF
TGTGCCAGCAGCTCAACAGATAGCACAGATACGCAGTATTTT
>once|TRBV7-9|TRBD1|TRBJ1-5
CASSLAGTGAHQPQHF
TGTGCCAGCAGCTTAGCCGGGACAGGGGCTCATCAGCCCCAGCATTTT
>.|TRBV14|.|TRBJ1-2
CASSRGFDRGYTF
TGTGCCAGCAGCCGGGGCTTTGACCGCGGCTACACCTTC
>.|TRBV19|TRBD2|TRBJ2-3
CASTAAGPSTDTQYF
TGTGCCAGTACTGCAGCGGGGCCGAGCACAGATACGCAGTATTTT
>once|TRBV11-2|TRBD1|TRBJ2-2
CASSWGDRDTGELFF
TGTGCCAGCAGCTGGGGGGACAGGGACACCGGGGAGCTGTTTTTT
>.|TRBV6-5|.|TRBJ1-5
CASSSWTNQPQHF
TGTGCCAGCAGCTCTTGGACAAACCAGCCCCAGCATTTT
>.|TRBV13|.|TRBJ1-6
CASSVRRGSYNSPLHF
TGTGCCAGCAGCGTTAGGAGGGGTTCCTATAATTCACCCCTCCACTTT
>.|TRBV5-1|TRBD2|TRBJ2-5
CASGGTSGNQETQYF
TGCGCCAGCGGCGGGACTAGCGGGAACCAAGAGACCCAGTACTTC
>.|TRBV5-1|.|TRBJ1-1
CASSLDSLNTEAFF
TGCGCCAGCAGCTTGGACAGTCTGAACACTGAAGCTTTCTTT
>.|TRBV28|TRBD1|TRBJ1-5
CASSPDRVNQPQHF
TGTGCCAGCAGTCCGGACAGGGTAAATCAGCCCCAGCATTTT
>.|TRBV4-1|.|TRBJ2-5
CASSPPATGIQETQYF
TGCGCCAGCAGCCCACCCGCAACAGGAATACAAGAGACCCAGTACTTC
>.|TRBV9|TRBD1|TRBJ2-3
CASSPTGGLSSDTQYF
TGTGCCAGCAGCCCAACAGGGGGCCTTTCATCAGATACGCAGTATTTT
>.|TRBV5-1|.|TRBJ1-1
CASSLGVPPTEAFF
TGCGCCAGCAGCTTGGGAGTCCCCCCAACTGAAGCTTTCTTT
>.|TRBV4-2|.|TRBJ1-3
CASSQERAGNTIYF
TGTGCCAGCAGCCAAGAGCGGGCTGGAAACACCATATATTTT
>.|TRBV21-1|.|TRBJ1-2
CASREQGSYGYTF
TGTGCCAGCAGGGAACAGGGTTCCTATGGCTACACCTTC
>.|TRBV25-1|.|TRBJ1-6
CASSATGPTPLHF
TGTGCCAGCAGTGCAACAGGGCCAACACCCCTCCACTTT
>.|TRBV11-3|.|TRBJ1-1
CASSPGRGEAFF
TGTGCCAGCAGCCCGGGCAGGGGTGAAGCTTTCTTT
>.|TRBV18|.|TRBJ1-2
CASSPQGKDYGYTF
TGTGCCAGCTCACCACAGGGGAAGGACTATGGCTACACCTTC
>.|TRBV11-3|TRBD1|TRBJ2-3
CASSLGRGPVDTQYF
TGTGCCAGCAGCTTGGGCAGGGGGCCTGTGGATACGCAGTATTTT
>.|TRBV7-9|.|TRBJ1-1
CASRFGNTEAFF
TGTGCCAGCAGATTCGGGAACACTGAAGCTTTCTTT
>.|TRBV7-2|TRBD1|TRBJ1-5
CASSSTGGFNQPQHF
TGTGCCAGCAGCTCGACAGGGGGCTTCAATCAGCCCCAGCATTTT
>.|TRBV27|.|TRBJ1-3
CASSLQGSGNTIYF
TGTGCCAGCAGTTTACAGGGTTCTGGAAACACCATATATTTT
>.|TRBV7-9|TRBD1|TRBJ1-6
CASSVYRDRGSSPLHF
TGTGCCAGCAGCGTATACCGGGACAGGGGAAGTTCACCCCTCCACTTT
>.|TRBV18|.|TRBJ1-3
CASSEDSGNTIYF
TGTGCCAGCTCGGAGGATTCTGGAAACACCATATATTTT